Below are 22 T cell receptor beta chains sequenced from a single sample in a study of somatic mutations in cytotoxic T cells in rheumatoid arthritis. Generated by immunoSEQ multiplex PCR, the TCRdb table keeps only in-frame clones and is missing some. The profile shows some 29,000 clones, more than 85% of them singletons. The sequenced material came from CD8+ T cells sorted from blood. These receptors were taken from an adult with rheumatoid arthritis.

The rearrangement joins TRBV7-2 to TRBJ2-1; tentative D call: TRBD2 (7 bases). Germline-derived CDR1 and CDR2 are SGHTA and FQGNSA. The CDR3 covers 15 residues. V was pared by 0 bases and J by 2 bases, with 8 bases between. CDR3 DNA: TGTGCCAGCAGCTTAGCGGGGGGGCCCTACAATGAGCAGTTCTTC. Its translation: CASSLAGGPYNEQFF. Full variable domain (remainder filled in from reference TRBV7-2 and TRBJ2-1): GAGVSQSPSNKVTEKGKDVELRCDPISGHTALYWYRQSLGQGLEFLIYFQGNSAPDKSGLPSDRFSAERTGGSVSTLTIQRTQQEDSAVYLCASSLAGGPYNEQFFGPGTRLTVL.

This chain links TRBV2 with TRBJ1-3; D unclear. The V and J ends lost 7 bases and 0 bases respectively, with 10 bases between them. Germline assignment: CDR1 SNHLY and CDR2 FYNNEI. The CDR3 extends over 14 amino acids. This CDR3 is CASKPITSGNTIYF. CDR3 sequence (DNA): TGTGCCAGCAAACCGATTACCTCTGGAAACACCATATATTTT.

This clone has only a few counts. The J gene is TRBJ2-7, the V gene TRBV6-1; TRBD1 is a possible D gene (6 bases). With 2 bases removed from V and 4 bases from J, the gap between germline ends came to 12 bases. Per the germline V gene, CDR1 is MNHNS and CDR2 is SASEGT. The CDR3 length is 14 residues. CDR3 nucleotide sequence: TGTGCCAGCAGTGAATTGGGACACGCTTACGAGCAGTACTTC. It yields the protein CASSELGHAYEQYF.

In DNA form, the CDR3 reads TGTGCCAGCAGTACACTAGACTTGCGGGGGCCTCAAGAGACCCAGTACTTC. This encodes CASSTLDLRGPQETQYF. The chain links TRBV28 to TRBJ2-5; a possible D gene is TRBD2 (7 bases). The CDR3 loop spans 17 amino acids. Germline CDR1 MDHEN, CDR2 SYDVKM. V gave up 5 bases and J gave up 2 bases, with 21 bases separating them.

This clone was seen only a few times. The V call is TRBV27, the J call TRBJ1-5, with D possibly being TRBD1 (5 bases). The CDR3 spans 13 residues. The V gene's germline CDR1 is MNHEY and CDR2 SMNVEV (reference sequence). The V and J ends lost 5 bases and 7 bases respectively, with 12 bases between them. CDR3 in amino acids: CASSRGGGQPQHF. CDR3 DNA sequence: TGTGCCAGCAGTCGGGGGGGTGGACAGCCCCAGCATTTT.

This clone was seen once. This chain connects TRBV11-2 to TRBJ2-5, with a tentative D call TRBD1 (5 bases). CDR3 length equals 15 residues. CDR1 SGHAT and CDR2 FQNNGV come from the germline V gene. Between the trimmed V and J ends, which lost 5 bases and 0 bases, there was a span of 13 bases. The CDR3: CASSPTEEYQETQYF. The CDR3 region has the DNA TGTGCCAGCAGCCCGACAGAGGAATACCAAGAGACCCAGTACTTC.

This chain uses TRBV7-9 with TRBJ2-7; D is unresolved. This CDR3 region has 13 residues. CDR1 is SEHNR, CDR2 FQNEAQ, per germline (reference sequence). Between the trimmed V and J ends, which lost 3 bases and 2 bases, there was a span of 8 bases. The DNA of the CDR3 is TGTGCCAGCAGCTTTTGGGGTACCTACGAGCAGTACTTC. As protein: CASSFWGTYEQYF.

The chain employs TRBV4-1 and TRBJ2-2, with 10 bases aligning to TRBD1. The V gene's germline CDR1 is MGHRA and CDR2 YSYEKL. J gave up 4 bases and V 4 bases, and 15 bases lay outside the gene matches. This CDR3 comprises 19 residues. The CDR3 spells CASSLSLPGQGTGTGELFF. CDR3 sequence (DNA): TGCGCCAGCAGCCTCTCGTTACCGGGACAGGGGACGGGCACCGGGGAGCTGTTTTTT.

CDR3 sequence: CASSTWDGGGRDSYEQYF. In DNA form, the CDR3 reads TGTGCCAGCAGCACCTGGGATGGTGGCGGGAGGGATTCCTACGAGCAGTACTTC. The chain combines TRBV5-4 with TRBJ2-7; 9 bases align to TRBD2. V was pared by 4 bases and J by 1 base, with 15 bases of the junction left unmatched. CDR1 and CDR2 (germline): SGHNT, YYREEE (reference sequence). This CDR3 is built from 18 residues.

The rearrangement uses TRBV27 and TRBJ1-4; D possibly corresponds to TRBD1 (5 bases). CDR3 length: 15 amino acids. The germline CDR1 and CDR2 sequences are MNHEY and SMNVEV (reference sequence). The V gene lost 6 bases and the J gene lost 8 bases, with 19 bases spanning the gap. The CDR3 loop is CASSWGFSGREKLFF. The CDR3 DNA sequence: TGTGCCAGCAGCTGGGGGTTTTCAGGTCGCGAAAAACTGTTTTTT.

CDR3 region: CSVEDGRETNEQYF. The CDR3 bases are TGCAGCGTTGAAGATGGTCGGGAGACCAACGAGCAGTACTTC. The gene calls are TRBV29-1 and TRBJ2-7, with a possible D match to TRBD2 (6 bases). The CDR3 has 14 amino acids. Germline assignment: CDR1 SQVTM and CDR2 ANQGSEA. The germline V and J ends were trimmed by 0 bases and 5 bases, with 14 bases remaining between them.

This chain uses TRBV2 with TRBJ2-7; 7 bases are shared with TRBD2. The V gene end was trimmed by 6 bases and the J gene end by 0 bases; junction bases not matched to a gene: 5. Germline loops: CDR1 SNHLY, CDR2 FYNNEI. This CDR3 comprises 14 residues. CDR3 in DNA: TGTGCCAGCAGGTGGGAGGGTGGCTCCTACGAGCAGTACTTC. Translated, it gives CASRWEGGSYEQYF.

This chain uses TRBV7-9 with TRBJ1-5; D not certain. The CDR3 runs to 15 residues. The V gene lost 5 bases and the J gene lost 1 base, with 12 bases spanning the gap. CDR1 is SEHNR, CDR2 FQNEAQ, per germline (reference sequence). The CDR3 region is CASSRGGFSNQPQHF. CDR3 sequence (DNA): TGTGCCAGCAGCCGGGGAGGGTTCAGCAATCAGCCCCAGCATTTT.

The chain is built from TRBV5-4 and TRBJ1-2; possibly TRBD1 for D (6 bases). CDR3 size: 12 residues. The germline V gene encodes CDR1 SGHNT and CDR2 YYREEE (reference sequence). V shed 4 bases and J shed 7 bases, with 11 bases lying between them. The CDR3 spells CASSGQGIGYTF. As DNA, the CDR3 is TGTGCCAGCAGCGGCCAGGGGATTGGCTACACCTTC.

V and J are TRBV15 and TRBJ1-2, with D unclear. This CDR3 contains 14 residues. Germline values: CDR1 LNHNV, CDR2 YYDKDF (reference sequence). V lost 3 bases to trimming and J lost 1 base, with 9 bases between them. CDR3 coding DNA: TGTGCCACCAGCAGCCCTACAGATAACTATGGCTACACCTTC. This encodes CATSSPTDNYGYTF.

The genes are TRBV6-6 and TRBJ2-2; TRBD2 is a possible D gene (5 bases). Per the germline V gene, CDR1 is MNHNY and CDR2 is SVGAGI (reference sequence). The CDR3 is 10 residues long. Trimming removed 10 bases from V and 7 bases from J, with 7 bases in between. The CDR3 DNA sequence: TGTGCCACCCGGGGCGGGGAGCTGTTTTTT. Amino acids: CATRGGELFF.

The gene calls are TRBV27 and TRBJ2-1; no clear D gene. Germline V CDR1 and CDR2: MNHEY, SMNVEV (reference sequence). The CDR3 sequence is 16 residues long. The germline V and J ends were trimmed by 5 bases and 0 bases, with 14 bases remaining between them. The CDR3 reads CASSPPRVSSYNEQFF. CDR3 sequence (DNA): TGTGCCAGCAGTCCCCCCCGGGTCAGCTCCTACAATGAGCAGTTCTTC.

The CDR3 DNA reads TGCGCCAGCAGCTTGGGCCTCGATTACGAGCAGTACTTC. Protein: CASSLGLDYEQYF. The chain carries TRBV5-1 and TRBJ2-7; D gene unclear. Trimming stripped 0 bases from V and 4 bases from J, with 8 bases between. Germline-derived CDR1 and CDR2 are SGHRS and YFSETQ. This CDR3 region has 13 residues.

This clone was seen once. CDR3 DNA sequence: TGTGCCAGCAGCCTGAGCGGGAGCTCCTACAATGAGCAGTTCTTC. It encodes CASSLSGSSYNEQFF. The gene calls are TRBV7-2 and TRBJ2-1; 8 bases are shared with TRBD2. The V gene end was trimmed by 5 bases and the J gene end by 0 bases; junction bases not matched to a gene: 3. The germline gives CDR1 SGHTA, CDR2 FQGNSA. This CDR3 spans 15 amino acids.

The chain couples TRBV4-1 to TRBJ1-2, with D tentatively TRBD1 (6 bases). V was pared by 6 bases and J by 8 bases, with 13 bases between. Germline V lookup: CDR1 MGHRA, CDR2 YSYEKL. The CDR3 loop spans 12 amino acids. The DNA of the CDR3 is TGCGCCAGCAGACACTCGGACAGAGGCTACACCTTC. This gives the protein CASRHSDRGYTF.

This chain links TRBV29-1 with TRBJ2-7; weak D call: TRBD2 (6 bases). The CDR3 totals 13 residues. In germline, CDR1 is SQVTM, CDR2 ANQGSEA. The V end was cut by 5 bases, the J end by 4 bases, with 15 bases between. CDR3 protein: CSVLASVSYEQYF. As DNA, the CDR3 is TGCAGCGTTCTAGCTAGCGTGTCTTACGAGCAGTACTTC.

The chain combines TRBV27 with TRBJ2-7; 10 bases are a match to TRBD1. The CDR3 consists of 15 residues. The germline gives CDR1 MNHEY, CDR2 SMNVEV (reference sequence). The V segment lost 5 bases and the J segment 6 bases; nucleotides outside the gene matches: 10. The CDR3, as DNA: TGTGCCAGCAGTCTGGGGACAGGGGCTAGGCGCGAGCAGTACTTC. Amino acid sequence: CASSLGTGARREQYF.